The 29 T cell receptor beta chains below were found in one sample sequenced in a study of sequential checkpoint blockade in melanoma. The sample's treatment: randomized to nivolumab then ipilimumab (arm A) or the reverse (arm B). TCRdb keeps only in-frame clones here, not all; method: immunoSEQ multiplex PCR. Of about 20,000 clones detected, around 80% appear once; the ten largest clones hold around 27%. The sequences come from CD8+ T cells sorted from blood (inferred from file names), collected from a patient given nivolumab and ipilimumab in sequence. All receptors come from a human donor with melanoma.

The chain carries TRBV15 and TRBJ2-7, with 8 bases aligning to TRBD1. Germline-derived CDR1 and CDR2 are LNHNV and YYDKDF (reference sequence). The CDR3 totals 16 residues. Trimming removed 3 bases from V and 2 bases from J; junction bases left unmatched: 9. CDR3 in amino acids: CATSSSPLQGAYEQYF. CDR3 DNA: TGTGCCACCAGCAGTTCCCCCTTACAGGGGGCCTACGAGCAGTACTTC.

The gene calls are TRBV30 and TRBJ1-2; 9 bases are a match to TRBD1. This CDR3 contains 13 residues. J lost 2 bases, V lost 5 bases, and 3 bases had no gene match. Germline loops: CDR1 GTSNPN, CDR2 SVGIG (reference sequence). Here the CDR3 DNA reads TGTGCCTGGGACAGGGGGGCGAACTATGGCTACACCTTC. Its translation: CAWDRGANYGYTF.

CDR3 sequence (DNA): TGTGCCAGCAGTTTTTTCGCAGGGGAGGCCAACGTCCTGACTTTC. It codes for CASSFFAGEANVLTF. The chain combines TRBV27 with TRBJ2-6; a possible D gene is TRBD1 (6 bases). Trimming left V 3 bases short and J 6 bases short, with 12 bases between. CDR3 length: 15 amino acids. Germline V gene lookup returns CDR1 MNHEY and CDR2 SMNVEV (reference sequence).

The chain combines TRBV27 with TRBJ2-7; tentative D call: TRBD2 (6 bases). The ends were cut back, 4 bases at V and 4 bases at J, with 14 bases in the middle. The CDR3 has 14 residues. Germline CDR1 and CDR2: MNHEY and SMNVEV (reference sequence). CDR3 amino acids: CASSWVAGSYEQYF. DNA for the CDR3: TGTGCCAGCAGTTGGGTTGCGGGGTCATACGAGCAGTACTTC.

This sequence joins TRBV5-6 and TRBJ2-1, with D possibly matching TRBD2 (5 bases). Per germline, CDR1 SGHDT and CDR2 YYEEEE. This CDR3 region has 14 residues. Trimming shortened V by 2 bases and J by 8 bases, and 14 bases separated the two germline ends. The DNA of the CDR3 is TGTGCCAGCAGCTTCGAACTAGAGCTGGATGAGCAGTTCTTC. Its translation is CASSFELELDEQFF.

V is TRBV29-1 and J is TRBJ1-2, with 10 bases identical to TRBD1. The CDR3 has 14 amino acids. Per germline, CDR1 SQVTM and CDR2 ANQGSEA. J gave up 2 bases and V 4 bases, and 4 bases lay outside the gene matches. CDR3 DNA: TGCAGCGTTGTGGACAGGGGGGGAAACTATGGCTACACCTTC. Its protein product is CSVVDRGGNYGYTF.

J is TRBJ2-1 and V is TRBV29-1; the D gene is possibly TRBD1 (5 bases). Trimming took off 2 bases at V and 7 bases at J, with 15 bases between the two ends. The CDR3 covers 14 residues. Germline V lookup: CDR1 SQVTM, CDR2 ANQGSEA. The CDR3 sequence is CSVEQGRLGNEQFF. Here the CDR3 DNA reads TGCAGCGTTGAACAGGGCCGATTGGGGAATGAGCAGTTCTTC.

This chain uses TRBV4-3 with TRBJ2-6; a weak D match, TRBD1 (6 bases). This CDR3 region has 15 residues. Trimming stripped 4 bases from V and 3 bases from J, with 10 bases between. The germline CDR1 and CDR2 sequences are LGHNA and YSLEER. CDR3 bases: TGCGCCAGCAGCCCCAGGGGTGGTGGGGCCAACGTCCTGACTTTC. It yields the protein CASSPRGGGANVLTF.

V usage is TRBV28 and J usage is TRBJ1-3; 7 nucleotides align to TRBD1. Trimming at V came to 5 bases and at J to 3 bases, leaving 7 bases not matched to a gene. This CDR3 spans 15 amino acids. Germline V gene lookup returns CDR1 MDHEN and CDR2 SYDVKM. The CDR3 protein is CASSPRRGSGNTIYF. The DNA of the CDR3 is TGTGCCAGCAGTCCTCGCAGGGGGAGTGGAAACACCATATATTTT. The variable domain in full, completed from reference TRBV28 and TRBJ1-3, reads DVKVTQSSRYLVKRTGEKVFLECVQDMDHENMFWYRQDPGLGLRLIYFSYDVKMKEKGDIPEGYSVSREKKERFSLILESASTNQTSMYLCASSPRRGSGNTIYFGEGSWLTVV.

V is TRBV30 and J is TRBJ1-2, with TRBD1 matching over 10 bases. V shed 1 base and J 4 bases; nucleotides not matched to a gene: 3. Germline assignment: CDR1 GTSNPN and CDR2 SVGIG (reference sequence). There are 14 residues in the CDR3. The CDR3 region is CAWSGDRGPYGYTF. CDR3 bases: TGTGCCTGGAGTGGAGACAGGGGGCCCTATGGCTACACCTTC.

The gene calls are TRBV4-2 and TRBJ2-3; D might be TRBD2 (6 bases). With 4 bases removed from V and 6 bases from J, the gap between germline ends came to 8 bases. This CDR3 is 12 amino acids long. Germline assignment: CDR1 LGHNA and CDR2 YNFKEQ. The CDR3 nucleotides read TGTGCCAGCAGCCTCCTAGCGGATACGCAGTATTTT. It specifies CASSLLADTQYF.

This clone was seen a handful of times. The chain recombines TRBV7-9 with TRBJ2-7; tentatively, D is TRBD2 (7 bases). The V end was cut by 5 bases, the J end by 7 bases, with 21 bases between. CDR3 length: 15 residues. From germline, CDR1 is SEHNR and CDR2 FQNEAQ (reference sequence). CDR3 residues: CASSKHTGGLREQYF. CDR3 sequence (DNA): TGTGCCAGCAGCAAACATACCGGGGGGCTGAGGGAGCAGTACTTC. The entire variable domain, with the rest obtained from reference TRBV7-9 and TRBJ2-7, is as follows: DTGVSQNPRHKITKRGQNVTFRCDPISEHNRLYWYRQTLGQGPEFLTYFQNEAQLEKSRLLSDRFSAERPKGSFSTLEIQRTEQGDSAMYLCASSKHTGGLREQYFGPGTRLTVT.

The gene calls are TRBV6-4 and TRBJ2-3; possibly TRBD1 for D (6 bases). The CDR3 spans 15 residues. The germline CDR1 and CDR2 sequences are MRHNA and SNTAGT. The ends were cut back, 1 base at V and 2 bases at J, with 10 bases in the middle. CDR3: CASSDWGRPTDTQYF. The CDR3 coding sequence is TGTGCCAGCAGTGACTGGGGGCGGCCCACAGATACGCAGTATTTT.

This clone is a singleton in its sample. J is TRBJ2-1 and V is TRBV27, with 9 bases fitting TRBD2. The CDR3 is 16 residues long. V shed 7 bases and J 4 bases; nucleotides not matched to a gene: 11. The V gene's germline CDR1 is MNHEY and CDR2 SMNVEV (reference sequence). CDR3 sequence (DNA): TGTGCCAGCACCTATTCCGCGGGAGGGTGGTACAATGAGCAGTTCTTC. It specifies CASTYSAGGWYNEQFF.

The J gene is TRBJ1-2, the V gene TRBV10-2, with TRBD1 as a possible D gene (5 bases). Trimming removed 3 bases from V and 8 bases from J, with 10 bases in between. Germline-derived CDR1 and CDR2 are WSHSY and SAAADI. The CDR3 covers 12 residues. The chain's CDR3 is CASSESPGGYTF. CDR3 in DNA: TGCGCCAGCAGTGAATCCCCAGGGGGCTACACCTTC.

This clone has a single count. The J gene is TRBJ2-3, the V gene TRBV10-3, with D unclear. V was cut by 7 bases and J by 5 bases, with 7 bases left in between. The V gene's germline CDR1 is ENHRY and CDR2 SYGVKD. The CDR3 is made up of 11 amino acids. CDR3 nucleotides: TGTGCCATCACGGCTAGAGATACGCAGTATTTT. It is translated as CAITARDTQYF.

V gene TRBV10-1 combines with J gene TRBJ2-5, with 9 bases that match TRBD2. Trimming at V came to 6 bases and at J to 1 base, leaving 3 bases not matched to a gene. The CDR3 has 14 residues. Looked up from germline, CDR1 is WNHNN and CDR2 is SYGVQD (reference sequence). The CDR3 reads CASREAGGQETQYF. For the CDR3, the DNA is TGCGCCAGCAGGGAAGCGGGGGGCCAAGAGACCCAGTACTTC.

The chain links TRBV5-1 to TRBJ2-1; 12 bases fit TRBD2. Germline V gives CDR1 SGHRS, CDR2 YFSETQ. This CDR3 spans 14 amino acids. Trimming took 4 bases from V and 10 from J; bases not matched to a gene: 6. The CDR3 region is CASSRTSGTREQFF. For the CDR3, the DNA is TGCGCCAGCAGCCGGACTAGCGGGACTCGAGAGCAGTTCTTC.

The CDR3 sequence: CASCSVREAGGVEQYF. The DNA of the CDR3 is TGTGCCAGCTGCTCTGTGCGGGAGGCGGGGGGTGTCGAGCAGTACTTC. V and J are TRBV28 and TRBJ2-7; TRBD2 aligns across 8 bases. The CDR3 length is 16 residues. In germline, CDR1 is MDHEN, CDR2 SYDVKM. The V gene end was trimmed by 8 bases and the J gene end by 6 bases; junction bases not matched to a gene: 18.

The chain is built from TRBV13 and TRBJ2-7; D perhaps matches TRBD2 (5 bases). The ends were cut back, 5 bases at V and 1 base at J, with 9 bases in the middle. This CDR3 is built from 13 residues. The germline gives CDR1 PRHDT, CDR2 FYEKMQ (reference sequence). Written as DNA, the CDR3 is TGTGCCAGCAGCCGGGGAAGGTCCTACGAGCAGTACTTC. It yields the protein CASSRGRSYEQYF. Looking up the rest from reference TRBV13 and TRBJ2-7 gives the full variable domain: AAGVIQSPRHLIKEKRETATLKCYPIPRHDTVYWYQQGPGQDPQFLISFYEKMQSDKGSIPDRFSAQQFSDYHSELNMSSLELGDSALYFCASSRGRSYEQYFGPGTRLTVT.

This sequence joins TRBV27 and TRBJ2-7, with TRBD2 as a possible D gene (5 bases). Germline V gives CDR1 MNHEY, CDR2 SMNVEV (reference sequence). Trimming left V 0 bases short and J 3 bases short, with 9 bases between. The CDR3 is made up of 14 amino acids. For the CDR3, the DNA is TGTGCCAGCAGTTTATCCCCTAGCTACTACGAGCAGTACTTC. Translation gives CASSLSPSYYEQYF.

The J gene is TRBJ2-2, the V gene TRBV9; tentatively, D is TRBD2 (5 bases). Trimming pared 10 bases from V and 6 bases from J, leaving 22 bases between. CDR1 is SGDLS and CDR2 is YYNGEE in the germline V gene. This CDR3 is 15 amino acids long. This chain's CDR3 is CALRPGNRAAGELFF. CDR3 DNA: TGTGCCCTCAGGCCGGGGAATCGGGCGGCCGGGGAGCTGTTTTTT.

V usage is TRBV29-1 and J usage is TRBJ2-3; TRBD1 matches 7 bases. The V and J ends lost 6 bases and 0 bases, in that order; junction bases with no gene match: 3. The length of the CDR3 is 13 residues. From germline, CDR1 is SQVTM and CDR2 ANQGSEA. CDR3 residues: CSVRGQSTDTQYF. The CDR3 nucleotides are TGCAGCGTGAGGGGACAGAGCACAGATACGCAGTATTTT.

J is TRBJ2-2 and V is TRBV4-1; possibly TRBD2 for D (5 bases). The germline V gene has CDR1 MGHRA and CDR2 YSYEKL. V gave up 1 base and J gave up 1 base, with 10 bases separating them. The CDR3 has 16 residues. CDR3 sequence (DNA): TGCGCCAGCAGCCAAGTAGGCGGGTGGAACACCGGGGAGCTGTTTTTT. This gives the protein CASSQVGGWNTGELFF.

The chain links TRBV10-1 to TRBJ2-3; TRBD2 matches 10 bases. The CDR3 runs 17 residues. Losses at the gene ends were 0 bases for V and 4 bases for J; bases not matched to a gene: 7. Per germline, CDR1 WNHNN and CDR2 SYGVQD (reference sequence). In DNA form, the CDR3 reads TGCGCCAGCAGTGAGTCGAAGCTAGCGGGAGAGGCAGATACGCAGTATTTT. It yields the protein CASSESKLAGEADTQYF.

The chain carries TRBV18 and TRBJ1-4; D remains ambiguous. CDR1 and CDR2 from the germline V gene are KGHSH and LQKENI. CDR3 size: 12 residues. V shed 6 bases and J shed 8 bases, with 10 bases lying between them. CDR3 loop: CASSGLEEKLFF. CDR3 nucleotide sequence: TGTGCCAGCTCTGGACTTGAAGAAAAACTGTTTTTT.

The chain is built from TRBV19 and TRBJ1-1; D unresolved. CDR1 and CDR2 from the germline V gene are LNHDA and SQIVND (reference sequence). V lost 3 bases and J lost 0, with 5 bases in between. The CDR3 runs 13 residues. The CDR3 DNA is TGTGCCAGTAGTATGTCAGTGAACACTGAAGCTTTCTTT. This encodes CASSMSVNTEAFF.

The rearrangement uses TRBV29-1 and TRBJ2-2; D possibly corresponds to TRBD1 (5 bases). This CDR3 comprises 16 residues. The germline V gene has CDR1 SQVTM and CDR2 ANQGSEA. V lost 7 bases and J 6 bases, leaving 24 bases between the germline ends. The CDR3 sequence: CSAKPQAGSFPGELFF. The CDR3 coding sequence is TGCAGCGCAAAACCCCAGGCAGGGTCGTTTCCCGGGGAGCTGTTTTTT.

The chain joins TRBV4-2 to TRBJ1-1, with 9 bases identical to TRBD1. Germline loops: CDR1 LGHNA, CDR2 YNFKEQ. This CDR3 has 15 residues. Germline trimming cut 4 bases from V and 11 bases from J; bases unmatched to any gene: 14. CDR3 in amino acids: CASSLTGGGSSGAFF. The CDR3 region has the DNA TGTGCCAGCAGCCTGACAGGGGGAGGGTCGAGTGGTGCTTTCTTT.